A selection of T cell receptor beta chains follows, all from one sample in a study of STAT5B mutations in CD4+ large granular lymphocyte leukemia. TCRdb's copy holds only in-frame clones and misses some; the assay was immunoSEQ multiplex PCR. This repertoire shows just under 35,000 clones, around 63% found once; its top ten account for 1.5% to 2%. Source material: CD4+ T cells from blood buffy coats. The source of these receptors is a human donor in good health. The CDR3 runs from the conserved cysteine through the conserved F or W. Fields, in order: CDR3 DNA, CDR3 protein, clone size, V gene, J gene, D gene. D genes are given only for firm matches. Only some rows state a clone size, as once, few, many or a class for expanded clones.

CDR3nt: TGCGCCAGCAGCTCGGACGACAGTGAGCAGTTCTTC
CDR3aa: CASSSDDSEQFF
abundance: NA
v_gene: TRBV5-1
j_gene: TRBJ2-1
d_gene: NA

CDR3nt: TGTGCCAGCAGCCCGCGCGCTGGGACCCAAGCTTTCTTT
CDR3aa: CASSPRAGTQAFF
abundance: NA
v_gene: TRBV7-2
j_gene: TRBJ1-1
d_gene: NA

CDR3nt: TGTGCCAGTAGTATATCCCCAAGACAGGGCCTATCTAATTCACCCCTCCACTTT
CDR3aa: CASSISPRQGLSNSPLHF
abundance: NA
v_gene: TRBV19
j_gene: TRBJ1-6
d_gene: TRBD1

CDR3nt: TGTGCCAGCAGCTCCAGACAGTCTGGCGAAAAACTGTTTTTT
CDR3aa: CASSSRQSGEKLFF
abundance: NA
v_gene: TRBV5-5
j_gene: TRBJ1-4
d_gene: NA

CDR3nt: TGTGCCAGCAGTAAAACTAGGGAAACTGAAGCTTTCTTT
CDR3aa: CASSKTRETEAFF
abundance: NA
v_gene: TRBV2
j_gene: TRBJ1-1
d_gene: NA

CDR3nt: TGTGCCAGTAGATCTGAAATAAAGGTCATGGCCGGGGAGCTGTTTTTT
CDR3aa: CASRSEIKVMAGELFF
abundance: NA
v_gene: TRBV19
j_gene: TRBJ2-2
d_gene: NA

CDR3nt: TGTGCCAGCAGCGTAGCCCCTAGCGGGGGGCCTACGTACAATGAGCAGTTCTTC
CDR3aa: CASSVAPSGGPTYNEQFF
abundance: NA
v_gene: TRBV9
j_gene: TRBJ2-1
d_gene: TRBD2

CDR3nt: TGTGCCAGCTCACCACCGGGCGGGGGCCCTAGCACAGATACGCAGTATTTT
CDR3aa: CASSPPGGGPSTDTQYF
abundance: NA
v_gene: TRBV18
j_gene: TRBJ2-3
d_gene: NA

CDR3nt: TGTGCCAGCAGTTTAGAGGGGCCCTCCTTCTACAATGAGCAGTTCTTC
CDR3aa: CASSLEGPSFYNEQFF
abundance: NA
v_gene: TRBV27
j_gene: TRBJ2-1
d_gene: NA

CDR3nt: TGTGCTAGTGGTGCACAGGGACCGGAGACCCAGTACTTC
CDR3aa: CASGAQGPETQYF
abundance: NA
v_gene: TRBV12-5
j_gene: TRBJ2-5
d_gene: NA

CDR3nt: TGTGCCAGCAAATTAGCCTACGAGCAGTACTTC
CDR3aa: CASKLAYEQYF
abundance: NA
v_gene: TRBV6-9
j_gene: TRBJ2-7
d_gene: NA

CDR3nt: TGTGCCAGCAGTGAGACGGAAGGAAACACCATATATTTT
CDR3aa: CASSETEGNTIYF
abundance: NA
v_gene: TRBV6-4
j_gene: TRBJ1-3
d_gene: NA

CDR3nt: TGTGCCAGCTCACCACAAGGCGGCCGCTACGAGCAGTACTTC
CDR3aa: CASSPQGGRYEQYF
abundance: NA
v_gene: TRBV18
j_gene: TRBJ2-7
d_gene: NA

CDR3nt: TGTGCCACCAGCGAGAGACAGGGGGCCTATGGCTACACCTTC
CDR3aa: CATSERQGAYGYTF
abundance: NA
v_gene: TRBV15
j_gene: TRBJ1-2
d_gene: TRBD1

CDR3nt: TGTGCCAGCAGATCCACGGGAGTGAACTCCTACAAGCAGTACTTC
CDR3aa: CASRSTGVNSYKQYF
abundance: NA
v_gene: TRBV27
j_gene: TRBJ2-7
d_gene: NA

CDR3nt: TGTGCCAGCTCACCACGGCTAGCGGGGGATGAGCAGTTCTTC
CDR3aa: CASSPRLAGDEQFF
abundance: NA
v_gene: TRBV18
j_gene: TRBJ2-1
d_gene: TRBD2

CDR3nt: TGTGCCAGCAGCTTATCACTAGGGACAAGAGTCGACAATGAGCAGTTCTTC
CDR3aa: CASSLSLGTRVDNEQFF
abundance: NA
v_gene: TRBV7-9
j_gene: TRBJ2-1
d_gene: NA

CDR3nt: TGTGCCAGCAGTCCAGAGGGGGTGCCGAACACTGAAGCTTTCTTT
CDR3aa: CASSPEGVPNTEAFF
abundance: NA
v_gene: TRBV7-8
j_gene: TRBJ1-1
d_gene: NA

CDR3nt: TGCAGCGCGACCCCTACAGGGGGGAACACTGAAGCTTTCTTT
CDR3aa: CSATPTGGNTEAFF
abundance: NA
v_gene: TRBV29-1
j_gene: TRBJ1-1
d_gene: TRBD1

CDR3nt: TGTGCCAGTAGTATGGGTCACGAGGGATCCACTGAAGCTTTCTTT
CDR3aa: CASSMGHEGSTEAFF
abundance: few
v_gene: TRBV19
j_gene: TRBJ1-1
d_gene: NA

CDR3nt: TGTGCCAGCAGTTACGACAGGGTCGGAGAGACCCAGTACTTC
CDR3aa: CASSYDRVGETQYF
abundance: NA
v_gene: TRBV6-5
j_gene: TRBJ2-5
d_gene: TRBD1

CDR3nt: TGTGCCAGCAGCTTAGAATGGGGGCTAGGCTACACCTTC
CDR3aa: CASSLEWGLGYTF
abundance: NA
v_gene: TRBV7-9
j_gene: TRBJ1-2
d_gene: NA

CDR3nt: TGTGCCAGCAGCTTAGCGGGGCTAATGAACACTGAAGCTTTCTTT
CDR3aa: CASSLAGLMNTEAFF
abundance: NA
v_gene: TRBV7-6
j_gene: TRBJ1-1
d_gene: NA

CDR3nt: TGCAGCGTTGCCCCGGCTAATGAAAAACTGTTTTTT
CDR3aa: CSVAPANEKLFF
abundance: once
v_gene: TRBV29-1
j_gene: TRBJ1-4
d_gene: NA

CDR3nt: TGTGCCAGCAGCCGAAGCATCGGACACAGCAATGAGCAGTTCTTC
CDR3aa: CASSRSIGHSNEQFF
abundance: NA
v_gene: TRBV7-2
j_gene: TRBJ2-1
d_gene: NA

CDR3nt: TGTGCCAGCAGCCCAGCGGATTTATACAATGAGCAGTTCTTC
CDR3aa: CASSPADLYNEQFF
abundance: once
v_gene: TRBV25-1
j_gene: TRBJ2-1
d_gene: NA

CDR3nt: TGTGCCAGTAGTATCGGAGAGGGCGGGAGGTTCAATCAGCCCCAGCATTTT
CDR3aa: CASSIGEGGRFNQPQHF
abundance: NA
v_gene: TRBV19
j_gene: TRBJ1-5
d_gene: NA

CDR3nt: TGCGCCAGCACCTCAACTTACGGGGTAGGAAACACCATATATTTT
CDR3aa: CASTSTYGVGNTIYF
abundance: NA
v_gene: TRBV5-1
j_gene: TRBJ1-3
d_gene: NA

CDR3nt: TGTGCCAGCAGCTTAGGGGGGGGGACAGGATACTACAATGAGCAGTTCTTC
CDR3aa: CASSLGGGTGYYNEQFF
abundance: NA
v_gene: TRBV11-3
j_gene: TRBJ2-1
d_gene: NA

CDR3nt: TGTGCCAGCAGCCGGGGGACAGGGAACCCTGGAAACACCATATATTTT
CDR3aa: CASSRGTGNPGNTIYF
abundance: NA
v_gene: TRBV5-6
j_gene: TRBJ1-3
d_gene: TRBD1

CDR3nt: TGTGCTAGTGGTTTTGACAGGGGCTATGGCTACACCTTC
CDR3aa: CASGFDRGYGYTF
abundance: few
v_gene: TRBV12-5
j_gene: TRBJ1-2
d_gene: TRBD1

CDR3nt: TGTGCCAGCAGCCGGGACAAAAAAGAGACCCAGTACTTC
CDR3aa: CASSRDKKETQYF
abundance: NA
v_gene: TRBV5-8
j_gene: TRBJ2-5
d_gene: NA

CDR3nt: TGCAGCGTTGAATCGACAGGGTACGAGCAGTACTTC
CDR3aa: CSVESTGYEQYF
abundance: few
v_gene: TRBV29-1
j_gene: TRBJ2-7
d_gene: TRBD1

CDR3nt: TGTGCCATCAGCGACCTCGGGACAGGGGGCGAAAAACTGTTTTTT
CDR3aa: CAISDLGTGGEKLFF
abundance: once
v_gene: TRBV10-3
j_gene: TRBJ1-4
d_gene: TRBD1

CDR3nt: TGTGCCAGCAGCTTGGGGGGGGGCCTCTATGGCTACACCTTC
CDR3aa: CASSLGGGLYGYTF
abundance: NA
v_gene: TRBV5-6
j_gene: TRBJ1-2
d_gene: NA

CDR3nt: TGTGCCAGCAGCTTAAGAGAGCGGGGACCCCCTCTTAGCAATCAGCCCCAGCATTTT
CDR3aa: CASSLRERGPPLSNQPQHF
abundance: NA
v_gene: TRBV7-2
j_gene: TRBJ1-5
d_gene: NA

CDR3nt: TGTGCCAGCAGCTTCGGACAGGGTAATGAAAAACTGTTTTTT
CDR3aa: CASSFGQGNEKLFF
abundance: few
v_gene: TRBV5-6
j_gene: TRBJ1-4
d_gene: TRBD1

CDR3nt: TGTGCCAGCAGCTTAGCGAGCCAGGGGGCCATTGGCTACACCTTC
CDR3aa: CASSLASQGAIGYTF
abundance: NA
v_gene: TRBV7-2
j_gene: TRBJ1-2
d_gene: TRBD1

CDR3nt: TGCGCCAGCAGCCAAGAAGGAGGGTCGCGTCAGCCCCAGCATTTT
CDR3aa: CASSQEGGSRQPQHF
abundance: NA
v_gene: TRBV4-3
j_gene: TRBJ1-5
d_gene: NA

CDR3nt: TGTGCCAGCAGCCCCCTCGCGGTAAACTCTGGAAACACCATATATTTT
CDR3aa: CASSPLAVNSGNTIYF
abundance: few
v_gene: TRBV7-6
j_gene: TRBJ1-3
d_gene: NA

CDR3nt: TGTGCCAGCAGCAGAGTTCCTAGCAACGGCGCAGATACGCAGTATTTT
CDR3aa: CASSRVPSNGADTQYF
abundance: NA
v_gene: TRBV7-2
j_gene: TRBJ2-3
d_gene: NA

CDR3nt: TGTGCCAGCACCTTCGGGACATCTGAAAAACTGTTTTTT
CDR3aa: CASTFGTSEKLFF
abundance: NA
v_gene: TRBV5-5
j_gene: TRBJ1-4
d_gene: NA

CDR3nt: TGCGCCAGCACCGGCTACAATGAGCAGTTCTTC
CDR3aa: CASTGYNEQFF
abundance: NA
v_gene: TRBV5-1
j_gene: TRBJ2-1
d_gene: NA

CDR3nt: TGCAGCGTTGAACAACAGGGGGATGGCTACACCTTC
CDR3aa: CSVEQQGDGYTF
abundance: NA
v_gene: TRBV29-1
j_gene: TRBJ1-2
d_gene: TRBD1

CDR3nt: TGTGCCAGCGTGCAGGGGAGATATGAAAAACTGTTTTTT
CDR3aa: CASVQGRYEKLFF
abundance: few
v_gene: TRBV28
j_gene: TRBJ1-4
d_gene: NA

CDR3nt: TGTGCCAGCAGTGAACAGGTCTTACAGCCCCAGCATTTT
CDR3aa: CASSEQVLQPQHF
abundance: few
v_gene: TRBV6-1
j_gene: TRBJ1-5
d_gene: NA

CDR3nt: TGTGCCAGCTCCCAGCGGGGGGTGTTGACAGATACGCAGTATTTT
CDR3aa: CASSQRGVLTDTQYF
abundance: once
v_gene: TRBV27
j_gene: TRBJ2-3
d_gene: TRBD2